This entry concerns a single T cell receptor beta chain. When the RNA was reverse transcribed, random hexamers were used with an input of 0.5 to 1 ug. An immunoSEQ multiplex PCR generated amplified TCR beta CDR3 products spanning 54 Vbeta and 13 Jbeta. MiXCR, applied by TCRdb to the immunoSEQ multiplex PCR reads, yields one record per CDR3 protein. The repertoire holds 200,000 or so distinct CDR3 sequences, about 95% seen once, with 0.093% in the top ten. This sample is part of a study of CD8 T cells in Susac syndrome. In contrast to the negatively isolated CD8+ and CD4+ T cells, TEMRA cells were FACS-enriched. The sequenced material came from CD4+ T cells from PBMCs. The TCR sequence derives from a human donor with multiple sclerosis.

CDR3 region: CAWNQGAYGYTF. The CDR3 nucleotides are TGTGCCTGGAATCAGGGGGCCTATGGCTACACCTTC. V and J are TRBV30 and TRBJ1-2, with 8 bases matching TRBD1. Per the germline V gene, CDR1 is GTSNPN and CDR2 is SVGIG (reference sequence). V lost 4 bases, J lost 4 bases, and 2 bases stayed unmatched. This CDR3 spans 12 amino acids.